This TCR beta chain comes out of a study of T cell responses to AZD1222 COVID-19 vaccine (dated by TCRdb to the early 2020s). About the full investigation: AZD1222 recipients whose second dose came at about 4 weeks and those whose second dose came at about 12 weeks were combined into one group, since spike-specific TCR depth and breadth did not differ between the two schedules. TCR sequencing was performed for 230 to 250 trial participants, of whom 200 to 210 were given two doses of AZD1222 and some 26 were given two doses of MenACWY control vaccine. Enrollment into the trials was organized by age into subgroups of 18-55, 56-69 and 70-plus years, and those subgroups contained roughly 140, 27 and 60 TCR-sequenced participants, respectively.

With respect to this clone: The antigen it binds to is not known. No base quality values were provided; no much bigger clone lies one nucleotide off.

Overall study outcomes, separate from this receptor: CD4 TCRs associated with the vaccine covered the entire spike protein, and the dominant responses were in regions 160-218 and 743-854. Because no samples from the day 14 peak response were available, repertoires could be characterized only after the peak T cell response. Participants were mostly white British, with more females than males. The authors suggested clonal diversity may have been underestimated. Epitopes outside the regions mutated in the B.1.351 and B.1.1.7 variants were reportedly recognized by nearly half of the unique spike-specific TCRs. Spike-specific TCR breadth and depth rose significantly after two AZD1222 doses compared with day 0 and with MenACWY recipients. In the small 56-69-year group, the increase in depth fell short of significance, most likely because of low power. Conclusions about previously exposed vaccinees were limited because only six AZD1222 recipients were SARS-CoV-2 seropositive at baseline.

The time point label, read with the paper, signifies: baseline before first vaccination. Vaccinee samples came from UK trials COV001 and COV002, including a single-blind randomized controlled phase 2/3 trial of AZD1222 (ChAdOx1 nCoV-19) in healthy adults. For TCRbeta chain sequencing, PBMC samples were collected from trial participants at day 0 and at day 28 after the second dose. V drops 3 bases and J drops 3 bases, leaving 8 bases in between. Including cysteine and phenylalanine, the CDR3 has 13 amino acids. The retained sequence is limited to the CDR3, 39 bases, with the frame set at the first base. The CDR3 regions of human TCRbeta chains were analyzed by immunosequencing. Per the source publication's procedure: Repertoire TCRs were checked for matches against a reference library of SARS-CoV-2-specific TCRs that had been generated using the MIRA antigen-specificity platform. Breadth meant the fraction of unique TCRs that were SARS-CoV-2-associated, whereas depth meant the fraction of total T cells that were SARS-CoV-2-associated. Using the MIRA data, each spike-specific TCR was mapped to the spike region that the TCR reacts to and placed in a CD4 or CD8 class. Log10-transformed breadth and depth values were compared by one-way ANOVA with Sidak's multiple comparisons tests. TCRdb stores this immuneACCESS table with in-frame sequences only. Part of the clones is absent; in the studies checked, under half of the shortfall reflects unresolved V genes, and no reason is known for the rest. The DNA gave D and trimming, while V, J and clone size come from that table. For this sample there are approximately 79,000 clones; around nine tenths appear just once. The ten most abundant clones make up approximately 10% of the sample.

Source: peripheral blood, taken on day 0 of AZD1222 vaccination. This chain is built from TRBV12-3 or TRBV12-4 and TRBJ2-5, with the D gene call left open. The TCR sequence derives from an adult in good health. DNA sequence: TGTGCCAGCAGTTTCGGTGGGGAAGAGACCCAGTACTTC. It encodes CASSFGGEETQYF.